This entry features one T cell receptor (beta chain) sequence. This sample is drawn from a study of blood T cell repertoires in COVID-19. Looking at the study overall: Some COVID-19 samples were acute and others convalescent; all came from the United States, Italy and Spain. PBMCs, B-cell-depleted T cells, or T cells were the source of the cDNA or gDNA that made up the material.

Original processing notes: Reference gene primer amplification gave nucleated cell count estimates. Repertoires were generated with immunoSEQ multiplex PCR, while TCRdb's copy carries only in-frame clones and drops some. V and J calls and clone size are those listed in that table; D and trimming were worked out from the DNA. This sample has tens of thousands of clones, with roughly 88% found just once. This CDR3 has 12 residues. CDR1 SQVTM and CDR2 ANQGSEA come from the germline V gene. Trimming removed 5 bases from V and 4 bases from J; junction bases left unmatched: 4. This rearrangement joins TRBV29-1 to TRBJ1-2; 7 positions agree with TRBD1. Source material: peripheral blood. The clonotype originates from an elderly woman with acute or convalescent COVID-19. Here the CDR3 DNA reads TGCAGCGTTCAACAGGGGAGCTATGGCTACACCTTC. Encoded protein: CSVQQGSYGYTF.